This T cell receptor (beta chain) was captured by sequencing in a study of Graves' ophthalmopathy and Graves' hyperthyroidism. This clonotype has ten or more counts. The hyperthyroidism patients had a new diagnosis of under 2 months' duration and were aged 18 to 65. TCR beta CDR3 regions were amplified from RNA transcripts. Investigators did first-round RT-PCR with HTBI primers, then second-round multiplex PCR. TCRdb used MiXCR to reprocess the multiplex PCR reads, holding one entry per CDR3 protein. The table has around 1.1 million distinct CDR3 sequences, less than 45% seen once. The sequenced sample was peripheral blood or thyroid tissue (not recorded which). The origin of this receptor is an adult man with Graves' hyperthyroidism.

The CDR3 spells CASSPLGRVGEKLFF. In DNA form, the CDR3 reads TGTGCCAGCAGTCCCCTGGGCAGGGTCGGAGAAAAACTGTTTTTT. The chain is built from TRBV11-2 and TRBJ1-4; possible D gene TRBD1, 5 bases. The CDR3 is 15 amino acids. Germline CDR1 and CDR2: SGHAT and FQNNGV. The V and J ends lost 6 bases and 8 bases respectively, with 19 bases between them.